This TCR beta chain was recorded in a study of Ad26.COV2.S vaccination and SARS-CoV-2 variants (dated by TCRdb to 2020 to 2022). For the wider study: Donors in the vaccine arm were drawn from COV1001, a multicentre, randomized, double-blind, placebo-controlled phase I-IIa trial testing Ad26.COV2.S in healthy adults. Dosing of Ad26.COV2.S was intramuscular, at either 5x10^10 or 1x10^11 viral particles, delivered as one shot or as two shots spaced 56 days apart. TCRbeta repertoire sequencing was used to assess the specificity and breadth of SARS-CoV-2-reactive T cell receptors after Ad26.COV2.S vaccination. A total of roughly 30 samples were included in the TCR-sequenced set, comprising 19 Ad26.COV2.S vaccine recipients, 5 placebo recipients and 8 SARS-CoV-2 convalescent individuals. Trial participants were randomized into five groups of five, in which low-dose or high-dose Ad26.COV2.S was given once or twice, or placebo was given on both occasions. Blinding of investigators to trial group allocation was maintained during experiments and outcome assessment.

TCRbeta CDR3 regions were sequenced with the immunoSEQ Assay. After extraction, genomic DNA underwent amplification by bias-controlled multiplex PCR, followed by high-throughput sequencing. Turning to the authors' computational methods: To quantify the absolute abundance of every unique TCRbeta CDR3 region, sequences were collapsed and filtered. T cell fraction was estimated by normalizing TCRbeta template counts to usable DNA, with usable DNA measured through amplification of reference genes found in all nucleated cells. Repertoire TCRs were annotated as SARS-CoV-2-specific when V gene, CDR3 amino acid sequence and J gene were exactly matched to a known reactive TCR set. The reference SARS-CoV-2 TCR set was obtained from MIRA and was filtered for enrichment in COVID-19-positive ImmuneCODE repertoires, whereby public or cross-reactive TCRs were removed. Using the MIRA antigens, annotated TCRs were further analysed by specific ORF or by position within an ORF. Breadth was defined as annotated unique rearrangements over total unique productive rearrangements; depth was the summed frequency of those rearrangements. Two-sided Wilcoxon rank-sum tests were used to compare TCR breadth between groups. TCRdb limited this immuneACCESS table to in-frame rearrangements with V and J called. A share of clones is missing; checked studies link under half to unresolved V genes, and the rest is unexplained. V and J calls and clone size follow that table, whereas D and trimming were derived from the DNA. In all, the sample holds about 350,000 clones, and 88% of those were seen once. 6.4% of the sample is in the top ten clones.

The full study reports these points: Ad26.COV2.S recipients had higher spike-specific TCR breadth than placebo recipients (P = 0.0014). The authors noted that the TCR breadth and depth analyses may have underestimated total T cell responses. Vaccine and placebo recipients had comparable non-spike TCR breadth, which fits with the vaccine containing only spike. Comparing responses between vaccine doses or regimens was not something the study was powered to do. Substantial breadth of spike-specific CD8+ and CD4+ T cell responses was reported after vaccination.

This specimen's treatment or condition label, interpreted: around 19 received Ad26.COV2.S at low or high dose, single or two shots; about 5 received placebo; per-sample allocation not given. For vaccine and placebo recipients, the sequenced repertoires came from samples collected on day 63 after the first injection. Between 29 July and 7 August 2020, Cohort 1b enrolled some 25 adults aged 18-55 years at one site in Boston, USA. Ad26.COV2.S was a replication-incompetent adenovirus type 26 vector that expressed a prefusion-stabilized SARS-CoV-2 spike protein derived from the original Wuhan strain. Worth noting for this clone: What antigen it recognizes has not been identified. Within one base of it there is no much larger clone, and no base qualities were kept.

CDR1 MNHEY and CDR2 SVGAGI were looked up in the germline V gene. CDR3 length: 12 amino acids, cysteine to phenylalanine. Only the CDR3 portion is preserved as DNA: 36 bases, with reading frame beginning at the first base. Unmatched junction bases come to 5, with V trimmed by 6 bases and J by 8 bases. The receptor comes from a person between 18 and 65 years old who received the Ad26.COV2.S COVID-19 vaccine or a placebo. The rearrangement joined TRBV6-5 to TRBJ1-2, with 8 central nucleotides matching TRBD1. The material was peripheral blood, obtained in a trial of Ad26.COV2.S vaccine versus placebo. In nucleotides, the sequence is TGTGCCAGCAGACCCGGACAGGGCGGCTACACCTTC. The encoded protein is CASRPGQGGYTF.